This is a list of T cell receptor beta chains from one sample in a study of blood T cell repertoires in COVID-19. Repertoires were generated with immunoSEQ multiplex PCR, while TCRdb's copy carries only in-frame clones and drops some. The table lists around 130,000 clones, about 83% of them singletons. Sample: peripheral blood. The receptors derive from a human donor in a cohort sampled during active COVID-19. Each CDR3 is given with its conserved first and last residue. D genes are given only for firm matches. The size field is filled for only some rows; it gives once, few, many or a size class.

j_gene	d_gene	abundance	len	v_gene	CDR3nt	CDR3aa
TRBJ2-3	TRBD2	-	17	TRBV11-2	TGTGCCAGCAGCCTTCATCCTAGCGGGGGGGCTTCAGATACGCAGTATTTT	CASSLHPSGGASDTQYF
TRBJ1-2	-	-	15	TRBV30	TGTGCCTGGACCTTCGGAGGGCCACTAAAATTGGGCTACACCTTC	CAWTFGGPLKLGYTF
TRBJ2-6	-	-	18	TRBV27	TGTGCCAGCAGCCGGCGGAGTCAATCTTCCTCTGGGGCCAACGTCCTGACTTTC	CASSRRSQSSSGANVLTF
TRBJ2-5	TRBD2	-	17	TRBV11-2	TGTGCCAGCAGCCCCCGAGGGGGACTAGCGGGGCAAGAGACCCAGTACTTC	CASSPRGGLAGQETQYF
TRBJ1-1	-	once	16	TRBV11-2	TGTGCCAGCAGCTTTGGGACTCTAGGTTTGAACACTGAAGCTTTCTTT	CASSFGTLGLNTEAFF
TRBJ1-1	-	once	15	TRBV6-6	TGTGCCAGCAGCAATTTGGCAGGATTGGCCACTGAAGCTTTCTTT	CASSNLAGLATEAFF
TRBJ1-1	-	-	15	TRBV19	TGTGCCAGTAGTATAGGGCCGGCGGGGGACACTGAAGCTTTCTTT	CASSIGPAGDTEAFF
TRBJ2-3	-	-	15	TRBV11-1	TGTGCCAGCAGCTTAGGTCAGGGTCGCGCAGATACGCAGTATTTT	CASSLGQGRADTQYF
TRBJ1-1	-	-	17	TRBV7-9	TGTGCCAGCAGCTTAGTTCCTCTTGGAGGGAGGGGAACTGAAGCTTTCTTT	CASSLVPLGGRGTEAFF
TRBJ1-3	-	few	14	TRBV28	TGTGCCAGCAGTTTCCCCAGCTCTGGAAACACCATATATTTT	CASSFPSSGNTIYF
TRBJ2-3	-	once	17	TRBV27	TGTGCCAGCAGTTCCGCCCTTAGCGGAACTAGCACAGATACGCAGTATTTT	CASSSALSGTSTDTQYF
TRBJ1-2	-	-	14	TRBV4-1	TGCGCCAGCAGCCAAGTGACGGCAGGGAAAGGCTACACCTTC	CASSQVTAGKGYTF
TRBJ2-5	TRBD2	-	13	TRBV5-1	TGCGCCAGCAGCTTTAGACTAGCGGAGACCCAGTACTTC	CASSFRLAETQYF
TRBJ1-2	TRBD1	once	14	TRBV7-8	TGTGCCAGCAGTTGGGGACAGGGAGTCGAGGGCTACACCTTC	CASSWGQGVEGYTF
TRBJ1-6	-	few	15	TRBV6-6	TGTGCCAGCAGGGCGGGGGCAGGGTGGAATTCACCCCTCCACTTT	CASRAGAGWNSPLHF
TRBJ2-2	-	-	15	TRBV9	TGTGCCAGCAGCGTAGCTGGCATTAACACCGGGGAGCTGTTTTTT	CASSVAGINTGELFF
TRBJ2-2	-	-	15	TRBV5-1	TGCGCCAGCAGCTTGTCGGGGAGGAACACCGGGGAGCTGTTTTTT	CASSLSGRNTGELFF
TRBJ1-2	-	-	13	TRBV5-1	TGCGCCAGCAGCCCGAGCGGGGTGGGAGGCTACACCTTC	CASSPSGVGGYTF
TRBJ2-1	TRBD2	-	15	TRBV6-5	TGTGCCAGCAGTTCGGGAGTTAGCGGGGGAAATGAGCAGTTCTTC	CASSSGVSGGNEQFF
TRBJ2-7	-	-	16	TRBV5-1	TGCGCCAGCAGCCCCTCCGGGGCAGCCGGGGGCTACGAGCAGTACTTC	CASSPSGAAGGYEQYF
TRBJ2-7	TRBD2	many	18	TRBV5-1	TGCGCCAGCAGCACGTCCCCTAGCGGGGGGCTCTCTTCCTACGAGCAGTACTTC	CASSTSPSGGLSSYEQYF
TRBJ1-5	TRBD1	many	14	TRBV7-8	TGTGCCAGCAGGGGACAGGGGGCTTTTCAGCCCCAGCATTTT	CASRGQGAFQPQHF
TRBJ2-3	TRBD2	-	16	TRBV19	TGTGCCAGTAGTACGACTAGCGGGGGGTGGGCAGATACGCAGTATTTT	CASSTTSGGWADTQYF
TRBJ2-2	TRBD2	-	19	TRBV19	TGTGCCAGTAGTTATTCGGCGGCTAGCGGGGGGACGGTGTCCGGGGAGCTGTTTTTT	CASSYSAASGGTVSGELFF
TRBJ1-2	-	-	16	TRBV23-1	TGCGCCAGCAGTCAATCGGGGGCTCAGGGGAACTATGGCTACACCTTC	CASSQSGAQGNYGYTF
TRBJ1-2	TRBD1	-	14	TRBV18	TGTGCCAGCTCACCAGCGACAGGGAACTATGGCTACACCTTC	CASSPATGNYGYTF
TRBJ2-1	TRBD2	once	18	TRBV4-1	TGCGCCAGCAGCCAAGAAGGGACTAGCGGGTTCTCCTACAATGAGCAGTTCTTC	CASSQEGTSGFSYNEQFF
TRBJ1-3	TRBD1	-	21	TRBV10-1	TGCGCCAGCAGTGCGAATCCTGGACAGGGGGCACGGGGGGGGCTCGGAAACACCATATATTTT	CASSANPGQGARGGLGNTIYF
TRBJ1-5	-	-	14	TRBV6-5	TGTGCCAGCAGTACCGCAGGCGGCAATCAGCCCCAGCATTTT	CASSTAGGNQPQHF
TRBJ1-6	TRBD1	-	14	TRBV7-9	TGTGCCAGCAGCTCCGGACAGGAGAGTTCACCCCTCCACTTT	CASSSGQESSPLHF
TRBJ2-5	TRBD2	once	14	TRBV6-5	TGTGCCAGCAGGGACCGGGGGGGACAAGAGACCCAGTACTTC	CASRDRGGQETQYF
TRBJ1-1	-	-	14	TRBV5-6	TGTGCCAGCAGCTTGGATGGGACAAACACTGAAGCTTTCTTT	CASSLDGTNTEAFF
TRBJ2-2	-	few	18	TRBV4-1	TGCGCCAGCAGCCAAGTTTACGGAGCCCACGCGAACACCGGGGAGCTGTTTTTT	CASSQVYGAHANTGELFF
TRBJ1-6	-	-	15	TRBV3-1/TRBV3-2	TGTGCCAGCAGCCAAGAGAACAGGGCCGGAAGGGCCCTCCACTTT	CASSQENRAGRALHF
TRBJ2-2	TRBD2	-	16	TRBV30	TGTGCCTGGAAGCTAGCGGGGGCCACGAACACCGGGGAGCTGTTTTTT	CAWKLAGATNTGELFF
TRBJ1-1	TRBD1	once	17	TRBV27	TGTGCCAGCAACCCATGGGGGGGACAGGGTCGGGACACTGAAGCTTTCTTT	CASNPWGGQGRDTEAFF
TRBJ2-2	TRBD1	-	15	TRBV14	TGTGCCAGCAGCCAAGTTGAAGGGGGCGGCGGGGAGCTGTTTTTT	CASSQVEGGGGELFF
TRBJ2-3	TRBD2	-	13	TRBV5-8	TGTGCCAGCTCGACTAGCGGGTCGGATACGCAGTATTTT	CASSTSGSDTQYF
TRBJ1-2	-	-	15	TRBV4-2	TGTGCCAGCAGCCAAACTACGACCGATTTCTATGGCTACACCTTC	CASSQTTTDFYGYTF
TRBJ1-4	TRBD1	-	16	TRBV6-1	TGTGCCAGCAGTGAAGCAACAGGGGGACGAGGTGAAAAACTGTTTTTT	CASSEATGGRGEKLFF
TRBJ1-2	-	-	15	TRBV28	TGTGCCAGCAGTTTGGTGGGGGGTACTAACTATGGCTACACCTTC	CASSLVGGTNYGYTF
TRBJ1-6	-	-	12	TRBV18	TGTGCCAGCTCACCAGCGGACAGCCAACTCCACTTT	CASSPADSQLHF
TRBJ1-1	-	-	13	TRBV19	TGTGCCAGTAGGCGTCAGGGGAACACTGAAGCTTTCTTT	CASRRQGNTEAFF
TRBJ2-3	-	-	15	TRBV5-1	TGCGCCAGCAGCTTGTCGCAGGGCGGCACAGATACGCAGTATTTT	CASSLSQGGTDTQYF
TRBJ2-6	-	-	15	TRBV11-1	TGTGCCAGCAGCCGCGGACAGCCTGGGGCCAACGTCCTGACTTTC	CASSRGQPGANVLTF
TRBJ2-7	TRBD2	-	14	TRBV7-8	TGTGCCAGCAGCTTAAGCGGCGGGGGGTACGAGCAGTACTTC	CASSLSGGGYEQYF
TRBJ1-1	-	-	15	TRBV11-3	TGTGCCAGCAGCTTAGACGGACACAGGAACACTGAAGCTTTCTTT	CASSLDGHRNTEAFF
TRBJ1-5	-	-	16	TRBV2	TGTGCCAGCAGTGAATGGAGACAGAGTAGCAATCAGCCCCAGCATTTT	CASSEWRQSSNQPQHF
TRBJ1-1	-	-	13	TRBV30	TGTGCCTGGAGTGTACTGGTGAACACTGAAGCTTTCTTT	CAWSVLVNTEAFF
TRBJ1-2	-	-	13	TRBV4-1	TGCGCCAGCAGCCAAACAGGTTTTTATGGCTACACCTTC	CASSQTGFYGYTF
TRBJ2-1	-	-	13	TRBV19	TGTGCCAGTAGTAGATACCAGTACAATGAGCAGTTCTTC	CASSRYQYNEQFF